These T cell receptor beta chains were read from a single sample in a study of blood T cell repertoires in COVID-19. Clones were sequenced by immunoSEQ multiplex PCR, and TCRdb holds only the in-frame ones, with some missing. This table has approximately 110,000 clones, about 85% appearing once. The sequenced material came from peripheral blood. Receptors originate from a human donor in a cohort sampled during active COVID-19. The CDR3 runs from the conserved cysteine through the conserved F or W. The order of the fields is V gene, D gene, clone size, J gene, CDR3 DNA, CDR3 protein. The D gene is left open where the match is weak. Clone size, where shown, is once, few, many, or a class for clones that have expanded.

TRBV9	TRBD1	.	TRBJ2-1	TGTGCCAGCAGCACCTCGGGACAGGATCACAATGAGCAGTTCTTC	CASSTSGQDHNEQFF
TRBV5-1	TRBD1	.	TRBJ1-3	TGCGCCAGCAGCGGGACAGGGACATCGGACACCATATATTTT	CASSGTGTSDTIYF
TRBV7-9	.	.	TRBJ1-3	TGTGCCAGCAGCCTCCCCGGGTTGGAAAGCTCTGGAAACACCATATATTTT	CASSLPGLESSGNTIYF
TRBV20-1	TRBD1	few	TRBJ2-3	TGCAGTGCAACCCCGGGACAGGGGCAGTATTTT	CSATPGQGQYF
TRBV5-6	TRBD2	.	TRBJ2-2	TGTGCCAGCAGCCGGAGGGGGACTAGCGATGACACCGGGGAGCTGTTTTTT	CASSRRGTSDDTGELFF
TRBV7-3	.	.	TRBJ1-2	TGTGCCAGCAGCTTTGAGCGAAACTATGGCTACACCTTC	CASSFERNYGYTF
TRBV7-2	TRBD2	.	TRBJ2-1	TGTGCCAGCAGCCACCGGGGGGGCAATGAGCAGTTCTTC	CASSHRGGNEQFF
TRBV7-9	TRBD1	once	TRBJ1-2	TGTGCCAGCAGCTTAGGGGACAGGGGACTCTATGGCTACACCTTC	CASSLGDRGLYGYTF
TRBV5-4	.	.	TRBJ2-7	TGTGCCAGCAGCTTGCCAGGGAACGAGCAGTACTTC	CASSLPGNEQYF
TRBV5-1	.	.	TRBJ1-5	TGCGCCAGCAGCTTGGGCCCGGACTATAATCAGCCCCAGCATTTT	CASSLGPDYNQPQHF
TRBV6-2/TRBV6-3	.	few	TRBJ2-2	TGTGCCAGCAGTCAGGGATTGGAGCTGTTTTTT	CASSQGLELFF
TRBV9	TRBD2	few	TRBJ2-3	TGTGCCAGCAGCGTACGGAGGGAGGGAACAGATACGCAGTATTTT	CASSVRREGTDTQYF
TRBV5-1	TRBD2	.	TRBJ2-1	TGCGCCAGCAGCTTGGGCGGGAGTAACTACAATGAGCAGTTCTTC	CASSLGGSNYNEQFF
TRBV7-3	.	.	TRBJ1-1	TGTGCCAGCAGCTTAGAGGTGAACACTGAAGCTTTCTTT	CASSLEVNTEAFF
TRBV19	TRBD1	few	TRBJ2-2	TGTGCCAGTAGGATCAGGGGGCTGGACACCGGGGAGCTGTTTTTT	CASRIRGLDTGELFF
TRBV12-5	TRBD1	.	TRBJ1-4	TGTGCTAGTGGTTTGATTCCGGGACAGGGGGAAAAACTGTTTTTT	CASGLIPGQGEKLFF
TRBV4-2	.	few	TRBJ1-5	TGTGCCAGCAGCCATCCGGGGACTGCCGGGGAGCCCCAGCATTTT	CASSHPGTAGEPQHF
TRBV7-9	.	.	TRBJ1-6	TGTGCCAGCAGCTACCTAGCAAGCTCCTATAATTCACCCCTCCACTTT	CASSYLASSYNSPLHF
TRBV28	.	.	TRBJ1-5	TGTGCCAGCAGCCGCTTGACAAATCAGCCCCAGCATTTT	CASSRLTNQPQHF
TRBV19	.	.	TRBJ1-6	TGTGCCAGGAACAAGCAATCCGGGACAAAGGGATCACCCCTCCACTTT	CARNKQSGTKGSPLHF
TRBV5-1	.	.	TRBJ1-5	TGCGCCAGCAGCTTTGGGACTAGGGGAGATCAGCCCCAGCATTTT	CASSFGTRGDQPQHF
TRBV6-6	.	.	TRBJ1-4	TGTGCCATTAAGGGGGAAGGCGGTGAAAAACTGTTTTTT	CAIKGEGGEKLFF
TRBV7-8	TRBD1	.	TRBJ2-5	TGTGCCAGCAGCTCCGGACAGGGCGACCAGTACTTC	CASSSGQGDQYF
TRBV19	.	.	TRBJ2-7	TGTGCCAGTAGTATCTACAGTAAGAGCTCCTACGAGCAGTACTTC	CASSIYSKSSYEQYF
TRBV4-2	TRBD1	few	TRBJ1-1	TGTGCCAGCAGCCAGACAGGGATGAACACTGAAGCTTTCTTT	CASSQTGMNTEAFF
TRBV5-1	TRBD1	.	TRBJ2-3	TGCGCCAGCAGCTTGGCCGGGACAGGGTCTACAGATACGCAGTATTTT	CASSLAGTGSTDTQYF
TRBV27	.	.	TRBJ1-2	TGTGCCAGCAGTTACACAGGGACGGGCTACACCTTC	CASSYTGTGYTF
TRBV27	.	.	TRBJ1-5	TGTGCCAGCAGTCTCGGGTCTAGCAATCAGCCCCAGCATTTT	CASSLGSSNQPQHF
TRBV7-2	.	.	TRBJ1-1	TGTGCCAGCAGCCTCAGGGCTCTGAACACTGAAGCTTTCTTT	CASSLRALNTEAFF
TRBV2	TRBD1	.	TRBJ1-2	TGTGCCAGCAGTTCGACAGGGAGAGAAGGCTACACCTTC	CASSSTGREGYTF
TRBV29-1	.	.	TRBJ2-1	TGCAGCGTTGATGGGTCAGGGCTGTTCTTC	CSVDGSGLFF
TRBV28	.	few	TRBJ1-5	TGTGCCAGCAGCCAGGGCCAGCCCCAGCATTTT	CASSQGQPQHF
TRBV6-5	TRBD2	.	TRBJ2-1	TGTGCCAGCAAACTAGCGGGTACCTACAATGAGCAGTTCTTC	CASKLAGTYNEQFF
TRBV5-1	.	.	TRBJ2-3	TGCGCCAGCAGCTTGGAACCCTACACAGATACGCAGTATTTT	CASSLEPYTDTQYF
TRBV27	TRBD1	.	TRBJ1-5	TGTGCCAGCAGTTTGCAGGGGGGTCTAAGCAATCAGCCCCAGCATTTT	CASSLQGGLSNQPQHF
TRBV5-1	TRBD1	.	TRBJ1-1	TGCGCCAGCAGCTACCCCGGGACAGGGAGGACTGAAGCTTTCTTT	CASSYPGTGRTEAFF
TRBV6-4	.	.	TRBJ2-7	TGTGCCAGCAGTGTAGGTATCAGGTACTACGAGCAGTACTTC	CASSVGIRYYEQYF
TRBV30	TRBD2	.	TRBJ2-3	TGTGCCTGGAGCCCCCTGACTAGCGGGGTTACAGATACGCAGTATTTT	CAWSPLTSGVTDTQYF
TRBV9	TRBD2	once	TRBJ2-3	TGTGCCAGCAGCGTAGGGCTAGCGGGAGACCGGGTAACAGATACGCAGTATTTT	CASSVGLAGDRVTDTQYF
TRBV24-1	.	.	TRBJ2-7	TGTGCCACGATACACCCCCCGCTACAGGGTTTTGGGTACGAGCAGTACTTC	CATIHPPLQGFGYEQYF
TRBV28	.	few	TRBJ1-6	TGTGCCGCCGGGGGGTTTGGGAATTCACCCCTCCACTTT	CAAGGFGNSPLHF
TRBV11-2	.	.	TRBJ2-3	TGTGCCAGCAGCTTCGCGGGGCAAAGCACAGATACGCAGTATTTT	CASSFAGQSTDTQYF
TRBV30	.	.	TRBJ1-6	TGTGCCTGGAGTGGCGGGAGCTCCTATAATTCACCCCTCCACTTT	CAWSGGSSYNSPLHF
TRBV4-1	.	.	TRBJ2-7	TGCGCCAGCAGCCAAGCACCACCGGGAGCTATCTACGAGCAGTACTTC	CASSQAPPGAIYEQYF
TRBV3-1/TRBV3-2	TRBD2	.	TRBJ2-3	TGTGCCAGCAGCTCCACCCCGGGACTAGCGGGACCGGATACGCAGTATTTT	CASSSTPGLAGPDTQYF
TRBV3-1/TRBV3-2	.	.	TRBJ2-7	TGTGCCAGCAGCCATATCGAGTCCTCCTACGAGCAGTACTTC	CASSHIESSYEQYF
TRBV2	TRBD1	.	TRBJ2-3	TGTGCCAGTAGAACACCGGGACAGGGGGCATCCGATACGCAGTATTTT	CASRTPGQGASDTQYF
TRBV5-1	.	.	TRBJ2-7	TGCGCCAGCAGCTTGGGGCCAGGCATTTACGAGCAGTACTTC	CASSLGPGIYEQYF
TRBV10-2	.	.	TRBJ2-1	TGCGCCAGCAGTGAAGGAGGTGGTGAGCAGTTCTTC	CASSEGGGEQFF
TRBV10-2	TRBD2	.	TRBJ2-3	TGCGCCAGCAGTGCCACTCTAGCGGGAGTAACAGATACGCAGTATTTT	CASSATLAGVTDTQYF
TRBV3-1/TRBV3-2	TRBD1	.	TRBJ1-2	TGTGCCAGCAGCCAATACGACAGGGGATTCTATGGCTACACCTTC	CASSQYDRGFYGYTF
TRBV6-5	.	.	TRBJ1-4	TGTGCCAGCAGGCCAGATGCAACTAATGAAAAACTGTTTTTT	CASRPDATNEKLFF
TRBV2	.	.	TRBJ2-7	TGTGCCAGCAGTTTCCAGGGTCTTGCGACCTACGAGCAGTACTTC	CASSFQGLATYEQYF
TRBV4-3	.	.	TRBJ1-3	TGCGCCAGCAGCCAAGAGCAACACAGCCAAAACACCATATATTTT	CASSQEQHSQNTIYF
TRBV19	.	.	TRBJ1-5	TGTGCCAGTCTGGGGGGAGGTTGGAATCAGCCCCAGCATTTT	CASLGGGWNQPQHF